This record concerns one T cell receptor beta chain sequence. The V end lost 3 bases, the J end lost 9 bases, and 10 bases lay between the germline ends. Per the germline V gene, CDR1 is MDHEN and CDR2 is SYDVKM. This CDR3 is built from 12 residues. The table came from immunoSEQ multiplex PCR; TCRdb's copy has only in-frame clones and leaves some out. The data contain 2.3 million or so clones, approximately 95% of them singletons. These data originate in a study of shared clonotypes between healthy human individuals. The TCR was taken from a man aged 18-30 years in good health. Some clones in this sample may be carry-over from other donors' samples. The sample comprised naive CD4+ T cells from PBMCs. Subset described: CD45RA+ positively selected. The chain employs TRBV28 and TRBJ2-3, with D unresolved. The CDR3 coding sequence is TGTGCCAGCAGTTTTACGGTCAAAACGCAGTATTTT. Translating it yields CASSFTVKTQYF.